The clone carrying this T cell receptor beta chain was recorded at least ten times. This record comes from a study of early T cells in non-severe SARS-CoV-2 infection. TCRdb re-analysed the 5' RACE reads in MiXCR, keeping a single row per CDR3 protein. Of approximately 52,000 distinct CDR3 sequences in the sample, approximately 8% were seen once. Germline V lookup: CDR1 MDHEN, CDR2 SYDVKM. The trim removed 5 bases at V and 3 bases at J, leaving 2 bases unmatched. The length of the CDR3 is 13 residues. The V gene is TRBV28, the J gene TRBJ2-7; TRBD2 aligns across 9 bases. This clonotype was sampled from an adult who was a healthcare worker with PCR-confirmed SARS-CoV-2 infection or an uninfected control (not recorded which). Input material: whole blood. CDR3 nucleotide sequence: TGTGCCAGCAGTGCGGGAGGGGACTACGAGCAGTACTTC. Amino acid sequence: CASSAGGDYEQYF. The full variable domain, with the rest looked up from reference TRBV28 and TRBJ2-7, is DVKVTQSSRYLVKRTGEKVFLECVQDMDHENMFWYRQDPGLGLRLIYFSYDVKMKEKGDIPEGYSVSREKKERFSLILESASTNQTSMYLCASSAGGDYEQYFGPGTRLTVT.